This TCR beta chain is drawn from a study of blood T cell repertoires in COVID-19. Study in general: COVID-19 samples, acute and convalescent, were from the United States, Italy and Spain. T cells, B-cell-depleted T cells, or PBMCs provided the cDNA or gDNA that served as material.

Per the original methods: From reference gene primer amplification, estimates of nucleated cell counts were derived. TCRdb's copy holds only in-frame clones and misses some; the assay was immunoSEQ multiplex PCR. V, J and clone size derive from that table, while D and trimming were established from the DNA sequence. Found here are 250,000 or so clones, roughly 82% of them singletons; the top ten hold over 3.5%. Between the trimmed V and J ends, which lost 0 bases and 7 bases, there was a span of 7 bases. Per germline, CDR1 SGHDN and CDR2 FVKESK. The length of the CDR3 is 13 residues. The rearrangement uses TRBV14 and TRBJ1-5; D gene unclear. The sequence came from a woman aged 70-85 years with acute or convalescent COVID-19. The source material was peripheral blood. The CDR3 reads CASSQESGQPQHF. DNA for the CDR3: TGTGCCAGCAGCCAAGAATCGGGGCAGCCCCAGCATTTT.